This T cell receptor (beta chain) was retrieved from a study of T-cell memory formation after mild COVID-19 (dated by TCRdb to about 2021). Regarding the study in general: TCR sequence clusters from the two donors were found to be largely donor specific. Longitudinal TCRalpha and TCRbeta repertoire sequencing tracked T-cell clones expanding and contracting after mild COVID-19 in two donors. The cohort comprised two young, previously healthy adult volunteers, one female and one male.

Worth noting for this clonotype: Its antigen specificity is not known. One base away there is no much larger clone; base qualities are not given.

The CDR3, from cysteine to phenylalanine, totals 14 residues. Solely the CDR3 DNA is kept, with 42 bases framed from the first base. V sheds 2 bases and J sheds 6 bases, leaving 12 bases between their ends. According to the germline V gene, CDR1 reads MNHEY and CDR2 reads SVGEGT. PBMCs were isolated by Ficoll-Paque density gradient centrifugation. The instrument was an Illumina NovaSeq 6000. cDNA libraries for TCRalpha and TCRbeta were prepared by 5'RACE using constant-segment primers, with sample barcodes and unique molecular identifiers added. Trizol reagent was used to extract RNA from every sample. Library amplification was performed in two PCR steps, and a second sample barcode and Illumina TruSeq adapters were introduced in the second step. Sequencing of libraries was performed on an Illumina NovaSeq with 2 x 150 bp paired-end reads. In the original analysis: Demultiplexing of reads and collapsing into UMI-guided consensus sequences were performed with migec v1.2.7. With mixcr v2.1.11, UMI consensuses were aligned to TRA and TRB V and J templates and assembled into clonotypes. A clonotype was counted as expanded or contracted only if both edgeR and NoisET called the change significant, with noise models trained on biological replicates. For edgeR calls, the cutoffs were a false discovery rate-adjusted p below 0.01 and a log2 fold-change threshold of 1. PCA with hierarchical clustering of max-normalized trajectories of the 1000 most abundant clonotypes was used as exploratory dynamics analysis. Each responding clone was given a CD4 or CD8 phenotype based on the CD4+ and CD8+ repertoires, which had been sequenced separately. TCRdb reprocessed the public reads (quality trimming at Q25 with fastp, clone calling with MiXCR) and kept in-frame beta chains. Rows with one shared CDR3 protein collapse into an entry with the most common genes and DNA. TCRdb, not the original authors, processed these V and J calls. This sample comprises hundreds of thousands of distinct CDR3 sequences, roughly 20% of them detected only once. Clones ranked in the top ten supply approximately 13% of the sample.

Broader findings and caveats from the paper: The study included only a couple of mild cases, and larger cohorts that include severe cases with pre-infection samples were judged to be necessary. SARS-CoV-2 specificity was not confirmed for the second-wave clones peaking on day 37. Contracting CD4+ clones turned up mainly in the CM and EM memory subsets, whereas EMRA was where CD8+ clones were enriched. The detection of some responding clones in pre-infection memory suggests that pre-existing cross-reactive memory T cells joined the SARS-CoV-2 response. Balanced CD4/CD8 phenotypes were observed for clones contracting from day 15 to 85, whereas a bias towards CD4+ was observed for a second wave of clones expanding from day 15 to 37.

Recombination linked TRBV6-2 or TRBV6-3 to TRBJ2-3, with an unclear D gene assignment. This sequence originates from an adult woman who had mild COVID-19 (a few samples of this study predate the infection). The sample titles of this study are shuffled in the database, so cell type and time point are left out; the donor was told from shared clones. Source material: PBMCs or a T cell subset sorted from them (not recorded which). The CDR3 in this case is CASSYPGHADTQYF. In nucleotides, the sequence is TGTGCCAGCAGTTACCCCGGTCATGCGGATACGCAGTATTTT.